The sequence of this T cell receptor (beta chain) was determined in a study of T cells in tumors after PD-1 blockade. Study background: On average, tumor samples gave about 26,000 TCR templates and roughly 6,000 unique clonotypes.

This clone has more than one count but fewer than ten. Trimming took 5 bases from V and 2 from J; bases not matched to a gene: 2. The CDR3 is 13 residues long. Profiling relied on immunoSEQ multiplex PCR, and the TCRdb table lists in-frame clones only, not all of them. Among some 7,200 clones listed, roughly 69% were seen once. Before and after PD-1 blockade, biopsies were collected from the same primary tumor site. Input was about 600 ng to 6,004 ng of genomic DNA from tumor or blood. The V and J genes are TRBV12-3 or TRBV12-4 and TRBJ2-7; 8 bases are shared with TRBD1. This TCR was recovered from a human donor with basal cell carcinoma. This specimen was tumor tissue, taken after anti-PD-1 treatment. For the CDR3, the DNA is TGTGCCAGCAGTCTACAGGGGGCCTACGAGCAGTACTTC. This sequence encodes CASSLQGAYEQYF.